This T cell receptor (beta chain) was observed in a study of beta chain features in type 1 diabetes. The overall study: Cell yields, age and gender were similar between patients and healthy donors. Analysis included over 100,000,000 sorted cells drawn from all samples.

Study results and limitations: Shorter TCRB CDR3s, moderately but significantly so, marked every one of the four CD4+ subsets in Type 1 diabetes patients. Among patients, naive, central memory and Treg TCRB repertoires appeared more similar than among healthy donors. Researchers could not determine here whether HLA type influences TCRB rearrangement.

The CDR3 loop spans 15 amino acids. From germline, CDR1 is SGHDT and CDR2 YYEEEE. V dropped 0 bases and J dropped 10 bases, with 17 bases sitting between them. Reverse transcribing all isolated RNA meant expressed TCRB transcripts were sequenced. Libraries were prepared by immunoSEQ multiplex PCR; TCRdb keeps only in-frame clonotypes and omits some of them. The data show under 200,000 clones, 8% to 9.5% seen once. As concerns this clone: Its antigen is unidentified.

The sample consisted of central memory CD4+ T cells from blood. This sequence joins TRBV5-6 and TRBJ2-1, with TRBD1 as a possible D gene (5 bases). The TCR comes from a woman in her late teens or twenties with type 1 diabetes. The CDR3 coding sequence is TGTGCCAGCAGCTTGGGGGGTGGGGCTGTGTGGGAGCAGTTCTTC. This sequence encodes CASSLGGGAVWEQFF. Full variable domain (remainder filled in from reference TRBV5-6 and TRBJ2-1): DAGVTQSPTHLIKTRGQQVTLRCSPKSGHDTVSWYQQALGQGPQFIFQYYEEEERQRGNFPDRFSGHQFPNYSSELNVNALLLGDSALYLCASSLGGGAVWEQFFGPGTRLTVL.